This TCR beta chain was observed in a study of monozygotic twins with inflammatory bowel disease. Study results and caveats: Those with IBD had lower TCRbeta diversity (inverse Simpson) than their healthy co-twins did.

TCRdb reanalyzed the 5' RACE reads and collapses them to one entry per CDR3 protein, without DNA. This sample contains around 220,000 distinct CDR3 sequences. Remarks on this clonotype: Its cognate antigen is unknown.

The CDR3 is 15 residues long. CDR1 and CDR2 from the germline V gene are KGHDR and SFDVKD. The chain uses TRBV24-1 and TRBJ2-2; TCRdb reports TRBD2, a call that lacks DNA to check it against. Sequencing input: blood. The clonotype originates from a human donor with ulcerative colitis or Crohn's disease, or a healthy co-twin of an affected twin (not recorded which). The CDR3 reads CATSAPGGLNGELFF.